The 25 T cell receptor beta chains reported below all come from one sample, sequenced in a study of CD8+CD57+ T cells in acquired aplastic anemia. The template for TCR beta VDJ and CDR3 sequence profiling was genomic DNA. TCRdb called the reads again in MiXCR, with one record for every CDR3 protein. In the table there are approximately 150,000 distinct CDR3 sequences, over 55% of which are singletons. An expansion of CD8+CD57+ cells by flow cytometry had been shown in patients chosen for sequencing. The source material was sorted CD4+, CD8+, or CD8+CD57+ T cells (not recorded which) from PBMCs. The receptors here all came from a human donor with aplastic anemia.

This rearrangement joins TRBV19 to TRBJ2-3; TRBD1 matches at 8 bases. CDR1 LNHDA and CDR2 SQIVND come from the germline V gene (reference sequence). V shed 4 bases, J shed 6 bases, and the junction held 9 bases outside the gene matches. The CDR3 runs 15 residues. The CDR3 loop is CASSNPGGSSDTQYF. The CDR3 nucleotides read TGTGCCAGTAGTAATCCAGGGGGCAGTTCCGATACGCAGTATTTT.

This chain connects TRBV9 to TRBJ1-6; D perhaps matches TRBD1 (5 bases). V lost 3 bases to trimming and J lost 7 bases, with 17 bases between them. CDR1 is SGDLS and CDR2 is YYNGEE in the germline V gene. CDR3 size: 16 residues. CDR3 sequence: CASSGWEGQENSPLHF. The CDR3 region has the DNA TGTGCCAGCAGCGGGTGGGAGGGGCAGGAGAATTCACCCCTCCACTTT.

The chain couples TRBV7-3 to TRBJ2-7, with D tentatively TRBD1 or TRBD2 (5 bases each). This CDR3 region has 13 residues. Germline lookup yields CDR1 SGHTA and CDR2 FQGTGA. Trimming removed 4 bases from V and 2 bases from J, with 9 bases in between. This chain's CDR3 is CASSWDGTYEQYF. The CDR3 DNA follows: TGTGCCAGCAGCTGGGACGGGACCTACGAGCAGTACTTC.

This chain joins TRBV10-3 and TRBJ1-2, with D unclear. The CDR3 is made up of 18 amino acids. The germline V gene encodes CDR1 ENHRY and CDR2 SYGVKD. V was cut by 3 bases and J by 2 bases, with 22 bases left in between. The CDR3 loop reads CAISEKIGEWSENYGYTF. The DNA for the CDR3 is TGTGCCATCAGTGAAAAGATTGGGGAATGGTCGGAGAACTATGGCTACACCTTC.

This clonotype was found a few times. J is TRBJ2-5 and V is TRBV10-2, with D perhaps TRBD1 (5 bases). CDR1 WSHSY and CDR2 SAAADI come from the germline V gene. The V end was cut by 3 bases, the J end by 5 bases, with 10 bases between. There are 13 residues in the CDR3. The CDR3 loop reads CASSDPGRETQYF. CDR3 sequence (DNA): TGCGCCAGCAGTGATCCAGGGCGGGAGACCCAGTACTTC.

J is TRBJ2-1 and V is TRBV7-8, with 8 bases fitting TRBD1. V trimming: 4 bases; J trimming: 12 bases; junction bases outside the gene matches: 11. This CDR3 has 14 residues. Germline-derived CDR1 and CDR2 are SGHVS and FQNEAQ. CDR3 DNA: TGTGCCAGCAGCTCCCGGACAGGGTATCGTATGCAGTTCTTC. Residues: CASSSRTGYRMQFF.

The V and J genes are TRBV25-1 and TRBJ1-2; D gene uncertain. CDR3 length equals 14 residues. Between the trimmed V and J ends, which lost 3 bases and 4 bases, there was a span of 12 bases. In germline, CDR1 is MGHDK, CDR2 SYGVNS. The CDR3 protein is CASSDLTEIYGYTF. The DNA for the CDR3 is TGTGCCAGCAGTGACCTGACGGAGATCTATGGCTACACCTTC.

CDR3 DNA sequence: TGTGCCAGTAGTATAGGGGGTAACAGCTACACCTTC. Protein product: CASSIGGNSYTF. This chain links TRBV19 with TRBJ1-2; D unresolved. Germline V lookup: CDR1 LNHDA, CDR2 SQIVND (reference sequence). V was shortened by 1 base and J by 9 bases, with 9 bases between the two germline ends. The length of the CDR3 is 12 residues.

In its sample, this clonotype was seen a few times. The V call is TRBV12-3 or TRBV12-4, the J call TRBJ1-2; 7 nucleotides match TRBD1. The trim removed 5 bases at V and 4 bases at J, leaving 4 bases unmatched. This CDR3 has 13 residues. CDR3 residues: CASSLTGTYGYTF. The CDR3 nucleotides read TGTGCCAGCAGTCTGACAGGGACCTATGGCTACACCTTC.

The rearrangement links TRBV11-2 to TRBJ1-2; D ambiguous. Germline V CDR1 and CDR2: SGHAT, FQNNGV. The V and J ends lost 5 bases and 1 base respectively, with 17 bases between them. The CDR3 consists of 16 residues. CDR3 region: CASSPPRQLINYGYTF. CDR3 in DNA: TGTGCCAGCAGCCCCCCACGGCAGCTCATTAACTATGGCTACACCTTC. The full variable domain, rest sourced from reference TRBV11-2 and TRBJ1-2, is EAGVAQSPRYKIIEKRQSVAFWCNPISGHATLYWYQQILGQGPKLLIQFQNNGVVDDSQLPKDRFSAERLKGVDSTLKIQPAKLEDSAVYLCASSPPRQLINYGYTFGSGTRLTVV.

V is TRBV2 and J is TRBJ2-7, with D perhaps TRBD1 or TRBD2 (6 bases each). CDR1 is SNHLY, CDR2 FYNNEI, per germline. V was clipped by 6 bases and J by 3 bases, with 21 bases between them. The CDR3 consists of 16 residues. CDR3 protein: CASSLGGSVPHYEQYF. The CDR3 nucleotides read TGTGCCAGCAGCTTAGGGGGGTCCGTTCCTCACTACGAGCAGTACTTC.

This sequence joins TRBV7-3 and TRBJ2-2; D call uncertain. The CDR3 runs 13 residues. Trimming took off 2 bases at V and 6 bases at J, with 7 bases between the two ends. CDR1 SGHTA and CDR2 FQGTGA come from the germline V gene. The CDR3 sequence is CASSLLSAGELFF. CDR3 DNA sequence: TGTGCCAGCAGCTTACTCTCTGCCGGGGAGCTGTTTTTT.

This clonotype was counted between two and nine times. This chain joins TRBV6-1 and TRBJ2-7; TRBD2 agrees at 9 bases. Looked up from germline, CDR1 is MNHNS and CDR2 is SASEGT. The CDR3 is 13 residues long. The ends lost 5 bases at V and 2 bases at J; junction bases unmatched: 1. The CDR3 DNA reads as TGTGCCAGCAGTTGGACTAGCGCCTACGAGCAGTACTTC. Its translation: CASSWTSAYEQYF.

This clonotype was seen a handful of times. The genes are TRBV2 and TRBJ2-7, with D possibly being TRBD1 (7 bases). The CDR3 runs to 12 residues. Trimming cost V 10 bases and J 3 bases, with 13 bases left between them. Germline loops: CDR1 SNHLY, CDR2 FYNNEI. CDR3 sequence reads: CATRQGGYEQYF. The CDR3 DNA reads TGTGCCACTAGACAGGGAGGCTACGAGCAGTACTTC.

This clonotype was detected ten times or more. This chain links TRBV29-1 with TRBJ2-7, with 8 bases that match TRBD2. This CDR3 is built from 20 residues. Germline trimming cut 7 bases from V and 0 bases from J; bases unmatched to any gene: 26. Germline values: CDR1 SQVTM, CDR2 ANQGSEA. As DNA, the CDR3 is TGCAGCGCCGGGGGGGGGGGGCCAAGTAGGGAACTATGGAGCTCCTACGAGCAGTACTTC. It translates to CSAGGGGPSRELWSSYEQYF.

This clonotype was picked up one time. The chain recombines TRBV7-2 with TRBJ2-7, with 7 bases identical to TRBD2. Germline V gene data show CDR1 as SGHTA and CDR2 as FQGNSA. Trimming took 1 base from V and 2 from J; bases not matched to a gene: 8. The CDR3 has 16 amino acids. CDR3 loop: CASSLEPAGRPYEQYF. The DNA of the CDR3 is TGTGCCAGCAGCTTAGAGCCAGCGGGGAGACCCTACGAGCAGTACTTC. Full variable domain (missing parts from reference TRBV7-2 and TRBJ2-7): GAGVSQSPSNKVTEKGKDVELRCDPISGHTALYWYRQSLGQGLEFLIYFQGNSAPDKSGLPSDRFSAERTGGSVSTLTIQRTQQEDSAVYLCASSLEPAGRPYEQYFGPGTRLTVT.

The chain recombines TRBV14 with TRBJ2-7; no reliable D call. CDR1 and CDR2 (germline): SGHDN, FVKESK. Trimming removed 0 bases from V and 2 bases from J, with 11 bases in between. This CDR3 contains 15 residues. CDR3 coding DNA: TGTGCCAGCAGCCAAGACCAGGTCACCGCCTACGAGCAGTACTTC. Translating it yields CASSQDQVTAYEQYF.

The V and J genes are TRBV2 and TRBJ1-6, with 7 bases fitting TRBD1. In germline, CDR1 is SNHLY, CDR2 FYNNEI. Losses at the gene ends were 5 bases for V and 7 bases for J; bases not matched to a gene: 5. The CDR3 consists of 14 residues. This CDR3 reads CASSPETGNSPLHF. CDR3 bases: TGTGCCAGCAGTCCGGAGACAGGGAATTCACCCCTCCACTTT.

DNA of the CDR3: TGTGCCAGCAGTGTAAGCTACAACAATGAGCAGTTCTTC. Translating it yields CASSVSYNNEQFF. This chain joins TRBV19 and TRBJ2-1; D remains unclear. Trimming pared 9 bases from V and 5 bases from J, leaving 14 bases between. The CDR3 is 13 residues long. Germline CDR1 LNHDA, CDR2 SQIVND (reference sequence).

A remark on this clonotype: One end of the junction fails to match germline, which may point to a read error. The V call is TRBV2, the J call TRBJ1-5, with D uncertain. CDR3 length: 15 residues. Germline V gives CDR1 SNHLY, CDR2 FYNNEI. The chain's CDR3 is CASREAPTQNQPQHF. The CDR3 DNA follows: TGTGCCAGCAGGGAAGCCCCGACCCAAAATCAGCCCCAGCATTTT. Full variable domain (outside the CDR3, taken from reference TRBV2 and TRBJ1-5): EPEVTQTPSHQVTQMGQEVILRCVPISNHLYFYWYRQILGQKVEFLVSFYNNEISEKSEIFDDQFSVERPDGSNFTLKIRSTKLEDSAMYFCASREAPTQNQPQHFGDGTRLSIL.

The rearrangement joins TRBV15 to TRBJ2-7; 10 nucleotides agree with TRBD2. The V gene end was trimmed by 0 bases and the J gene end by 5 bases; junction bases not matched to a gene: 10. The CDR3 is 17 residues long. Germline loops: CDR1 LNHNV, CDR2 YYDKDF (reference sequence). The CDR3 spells CATSRDIFSGGFDEQYF. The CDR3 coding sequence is TGTGCCACCAGCAGAGATATTTTTAGCGGGGGGTTCGACGAGCAGTACTTC.

The CDR3 loop is CASQRGAFEQYF. The DNA of the CDR3 is TGTGCCAGCCAAAGGGGTGCCTTCGAGCAGTACTTC. V gene TRBV7-9 combines with J gene TRBJ2-7; D may be TRBD1 (5 bases). Germline-derived CDR1 and CDR2 are SEHNR and FQNEAQ (reference sequence). Between the trimmed V and J ends, which lost 8 bases and 6 bases, there was a span of 14 bases. CDR3 size: 12 residues.

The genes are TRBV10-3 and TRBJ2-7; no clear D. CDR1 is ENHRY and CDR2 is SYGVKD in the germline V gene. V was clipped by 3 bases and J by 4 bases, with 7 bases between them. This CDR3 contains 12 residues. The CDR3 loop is CAISDTEYEQYF. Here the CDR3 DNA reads TGTGCCATCAGTGACACCGAATACGAGCAGTACTTC.

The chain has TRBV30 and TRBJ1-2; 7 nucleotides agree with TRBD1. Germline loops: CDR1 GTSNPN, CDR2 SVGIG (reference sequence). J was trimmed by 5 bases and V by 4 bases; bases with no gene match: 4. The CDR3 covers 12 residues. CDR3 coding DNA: TGTGCCTGGACGACAGGGTGGTATGGCTACACCTTC. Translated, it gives CAWTTGWYGYTF.

This CDR3 is CATQNTDYEQYF. The CDR3 nucleotides read TGTGCCACCCAAAACACGGACTACGAGCAGTACTTC. The chain joins TRBV6-6 to TRBJ2-7, with unresolved D. The V and J ends lost 10 bases and 3 bases respectively, with 13 bases between them. The CDR3 loop spans 12 amino acids. The germline V gene has CDR1 MNHNY and CDR2 SVGAGI (reference sequence).